This T cell receptor beta chain comes out of a study of beta chain features in type 1 diabetes. At the level of the study: Analysis included 107,917,701 sorted cells drawn from all samples.

The authors reverse transcribed all of the isolated RNA, so sequencing captured expressed TCRB transcripts. Reads from naive, central memory and regulatory T cell samples averaged roughly 3.8 million. Clones were read by immunoSEQ multiplex PCR, and TCRdb kept only the in-frame ones, dropping some. The top ten clones hold approximately 0.017% of a sample with a few hundred thousand clones, 11% of them seen once. Study results and limitations: VDJ junctions from patients with type 1 diabetes contained fewer insertions and more deletions. Type 1 diabetes patients showed a moderate but significant shortening of TCRB CDR3s in all four CD4+ subsets.

With regard to this clone: Its matching antigen is unknown.

Germline V gene sequence: CDR1 SGHTA, CDR2 FQGTGA. V lost 3 bases, J lost 2 bases, and 6 bases lay in between. This CDR3 is 13 amino acids long. The specimen was naive CD4+ T cells from blood. The rearrangement links TRBV7-3 to TRBJ2-3, with unresolved D. This receptor was taken from a man in his thirties or forties with type 1 diabetes. The CDR3 loop is CASSFSYTDTQYF. The CDR3 nucleotides are TGTGCCAGCAGCTTCTCCTACACAGATACGCAGTATTTT.